This TCR beta chain comes out of a study of shared clonotypes between healthy human individuals. The germline V gene encodes CDR1 SGHRS and CDR2 YFSETQ. V gave up 4 bases and J gave up 3 bases, with 11 bases separating them. This CDR3 contains 14 residues. As for this clone: Its target is not known.

TCRdb keeps only in-frame clones here, not all; method: immunoSEQ multiplex PCR. The sample has some 2,400,000 clones; roughly 95% are singletons. Study-wide results and limits: The study drew on few donors, limiting represented genetic and exposure-history diversity.

The sequencing sample was made of naive CD4+ T cells sorted from blood. Subset specified: CD45RA+ positively selected. The sequence came from a man aged 18 to 29 in good health. The rearrangement joins TRBV5-1 to TRBJ1-3; D remains unclear. CDR3: CASSPDLRGNTIYF. As DNA, the CDR3 is TGCGCCAGCAGCCCCGATCTTCGTGGAAACACCATATATTTT. Combining the CDR3 with reference TRBV5-1 and TRBJ1-3 gives the whole variable domain KAGVTQTPRYLIKTRGQQVTLSCSPISGHRSVSWYQQTPGQGLQFLFEYFSETQRNKGNFPGRFSGRQFSNSRSEMNVSTLELGDSALYLCASSPDLRGNTIYFGEGSWLTVV.